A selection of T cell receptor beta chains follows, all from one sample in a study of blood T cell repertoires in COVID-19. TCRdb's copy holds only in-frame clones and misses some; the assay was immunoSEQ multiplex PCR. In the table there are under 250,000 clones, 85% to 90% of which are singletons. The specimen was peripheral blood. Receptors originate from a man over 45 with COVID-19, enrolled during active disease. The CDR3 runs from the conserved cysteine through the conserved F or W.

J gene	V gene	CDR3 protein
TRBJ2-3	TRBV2	CASGTVLTDTQYF
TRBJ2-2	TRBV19	CASSIGRGLRTGELFF
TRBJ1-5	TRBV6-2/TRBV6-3	CASSYTEIGQLYSNQPQHF
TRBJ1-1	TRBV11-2	CASSATGRNTEAFF
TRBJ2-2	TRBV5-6	CASSPGLAGTHTGELFF
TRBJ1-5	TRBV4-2	CASSQDLGSPRQPQHF
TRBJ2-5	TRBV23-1	CASILRDRGETQYF
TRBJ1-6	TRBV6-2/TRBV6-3	CASSTRDMVLGSPLHF
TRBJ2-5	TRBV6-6	CASSYSGGAETQYF
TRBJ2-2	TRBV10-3	CAISESTGGPLNTGELFF
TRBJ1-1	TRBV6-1	CASSEGRPAFF
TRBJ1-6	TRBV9	CASSSSQQGNSPLHF
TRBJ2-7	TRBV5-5	CASSLASGSPRTYEQYF
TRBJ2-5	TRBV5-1	CASSPQGEETQYF
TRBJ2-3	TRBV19	CASSIGGRVADTQYF
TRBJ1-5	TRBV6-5	CASSYSRGGLDQPQHF
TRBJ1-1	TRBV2	CASRDPGIPNTEAFF
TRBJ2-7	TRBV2	CASSEHGDSGVSSYEQYF
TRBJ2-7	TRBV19	CASSIHGTGDEQYF
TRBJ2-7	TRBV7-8	CASSLFGAGGIYEQYF
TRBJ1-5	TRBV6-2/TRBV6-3	CASSSPSTGYAQPQHF
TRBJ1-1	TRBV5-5	CASTRLDRGFMENTEAFF